Listed here is a single T cell receptor (beta chain). These data come from a study of blood T cell repertoires in COVID-19. At the level of the study: The United States, Italy and Spain supplied acute and convalescent COVID-19 samples.

CDR1 and CDR2 from the germline V gene are LNHNV and YYDKDF (reference sequence). Trimming took off 2 bases at V and 8 bases at J, with 9 bases between the two ends. The CDR3 has 12 amino acids. Original processing methods: Quantification of nucleated cells was approximated via reference gene primer amplification. Assay: immunoSEQ multiplex PCR; the TCRdb copy retains only in-frame clones and omits some. D and trimming were read from the DNA, whereas the V and J calls and clone size are those reported in that table. Altogether 150,000 to 200,000 clones are present, roughly nine tenths being singletons, with the ten largest covering 0.99%.

Sequencing was done on a sample of peripheral blood. The chain combines TRBV15 with TRBJ1-2; D gene ambiguous. This TCR was recovered from a man aged 18 to 35 with acute or convalescent COVID-19. CDR3 region: CATSRTPWGYTF. The CDR3 nucleotides are TGTGCCACCAGCAGAACACCATGGGGCTACACCTTC. Using reference TRBV15 and TRBJ1-2 for the parts outside the CDR3, the full variable domain is DAMVIQNPRYQVTQFGKPVTLSCSQTLNHNVMYWYQQKSSQAPKLLFHYYDKDFNNEADTPDNFQSRRPNTSFCFLDIRSPGLGDTAMYLCATSRTPWGYTFGSGTRLTVV.